One sample yielded the 19 T cell receptor beta chains listed below, sequenced in a study of tumor-infiltrating lymphocytes in oesophageal squamous cell carcinoma. TCRdb reprocessed the PCR reads via MiXCR and lists one record per CDR3 protein. The sample carries nearly 20,000 distinct CDR3 sequences, around 40% recorded once. The sequencing sample was made of blood. The receptors shown here come from a male donor with esophageal squamous cell carcinoma.

This clonotype came up once. The chain employs TRBV28 and TRBJ2-1; TRBD2 matches at 14 bases. The J call may be incorrect, as the DNA end agrees better with TRBJ2-7. Germline V lookup: CDR1 MDHEN, CDR2 SYDVKM. CDR3 length equals 18 residues. CDR3 in amino acids: CASTSQGTSGRFLYEQYF. CDR3 coding DNA: TGTGCCAGCACTTCTCAGGGGACTAGCGGGAGATTTTTGTACGAGCAGTACTTC.

The chain recombines TRBV5-3 with TRBJ2-1; TRBD2 aligns across 11 bases. TRBV5-3 carries the ORF label, with uncertain function. CDR3 length: 16 amino acids. Losses at the gene ends were 8 bases for V and 4 bases for J; bases not matched to a gene: 11. The CDR3 bases are TGTGCCAGCAGCGAGGCTAGCGGGAGGAGGTACAATGAGCAGTTCTTC. Its translation is CASSEASGRRYNEQFF.

The chain links TRBV3-1 to TRBJ2-2; the D gene is possibly TRBD2 (6 bases). V lost 6 bases and J 2 bases, leaving 10 bases between the germline ends. The CDR3 runs to 14 residues. Looked up from germline, CDR1 is LGHDT and CDR2 is YNNKEL (reference sequence). The CDR3 sequence: CASRWDSNTGELFF. Written as DNA, the CDR3 is TGTGCCAGCAGATGGGACTCCAACACCGGGGAGCTGTTTTTT.

Of note for this clonotype: A read error is possible here, since a much larger clone lies one base away. The chain joins TRBV4-1 to TRBJ2-7; D might be TRBD2 (6 bases). The J call is in doubt because the DNA end fits TRBJ2-1 better. This CDR3 spans 15 amino acids. The V gene's germline CDR1 is MGHRA and CDR2 YSYEKL. The CDR3 nucleotides are TGCGCCAGCAGCCAAGTTCCCGGGACTCAAGAGACCCAGTTCTTC. Amino acid sequence: CASSQVPGTQETQFF.

This clonotype occurred a few times. J is TRBJ2-4 and V is TRBV20-1, with 8 bases fitting TRBD2. Looked up from germline, CDR1 is DFQATT and CDR2 is SNEGSKA (reference sequence). The length of the CDR3 is 16 residues. V shed 0 bases and J 3 bases; nucleotides not matched to a gene: 7. The CDR3 nucleotides read TGCAGTGCTAGAGATCGGGGGGGGGTCGTCAAAAACATTCAGTACTTC. Protein: CSARDRGGVVKNIQYF.

The J gene is TRBJ2-4, the V gene TRBV6-1; 11 positions match TRBD2. The germline V gene encodes CDR1 MNHNS and CDR2 SASEGT. Trimming at V came to 7 bases and at J to 13 bases, leaving 12 bases not matched to a gene. CDR3 length: 14 amino acids. The CDR3 protein is CASIISGRAGEQYF. The CDR3 DNA sequence: TGTGCCAGCATAATTAGCGGGAGGGCCGGTGAGCAGTACTTC.

This clonotype was recorded only once. The CDR3: CASSSDLGPPYEQYF. CDR3 nucleotide sequence: TGTGCCAGCAGCTCCGATCTAGGACCCCCCTACGAGCAGTACTTC. This sequence joins TRBV7-9 and TRBJ2-3; D call uncertain. The closer fit of TRBJ2-7 to the DNA end suggests the J call may be wrong. This CDR3 has 15 amino acids. Germline loops: CDR1 SEHNR, CDR2 FQNEAQ (reference sequence).

Concerning this clonotype itself: The conserved closing phenylalanine or tryptophan is absent in this CDR3, likely reflecting a read error. It is unclear where the CDR3 begins or ends on the DNA, so no DNA is shown, and the CDR3 is as TCRdb lists it. The J gene is TRBJ2-5, the V gene TRBV7-3; the DNA was not used to check the table's D call, TRBD1. Looked up from germline, CDR1 is SGHTA and CDR2 is FQGTGA. The CDR3 has 16 amino acids, counting both end residues. The CDR3 sequence: CASSFERQGAQIRSTS.

The chain has TRBV7-2 and TRBJ2-1; D is perhaps TRBD2 (6 bases). Near its end, the DNA agrees better with TRBJ2-5, so the J call may be wrong. The V gene's germline CDR1 is SGHTA and CDR2 FQGNSA. The CDR3 is 11 amino acids. As DNA, the CDR3 is TGTGCCAGCAGCAGCGGGGAGACCCAGTACTTC. Translation gives CASSSGETQYF.

The rearrangement joins TRBV6-1 to TRBJ1-2; D is undetermined. This CDR3 has 14 residues. Germline V gene data show CDR1 as MNHNS and CDR2 as SASEGT. The V and J ends lost 1 base and 5 bases respectively, with 11 bases between them. Written as DNA, the CDR3 is TGTGCCAGCAGTGAAGTCAGCAACCTTTATGGCTACACCTTC. This gives the protein CASSEVSNLYGYTF.

This clonotype was observed at least ten times. This chain links TRBV6-1 with TRBJ2-3; TRBD1 agrees at 12 bases. CDR1 and CDR2 (germline): MNHNS, SASEGT. CDR3 length: 17 amino acids. J lost 4 bases, V lost 8 bases, and 13 bases had no gene match. The CDR3: CASGILGQGARADTQYF. As DNA, the CDR3 is TGTGCCAGCGGAATCTTGGGACAGGGGGCGCGGGCAGATACGCAGTATTTT.

J is TRBJ2-1 and V is TRBV6-9; perhaps TRBD1 as D (6 bases). The better agreement between TRBJ2-7 and the DNA end casts doubt on the J call. The CDR3 totals 14 residues. The germline V gene has CDR1 MNHGY and CDR2 SVAAGI. The CDR3, as DNA: TGTGCCAGCAGTCCTAGGGGGACCCCCTACGAGCAGTACTTC. This translates into CASSPRGTPYEQYF.

This clonotype occurred once. The V call is TRBV6-1, the J call TRBJ1-1; TRBD2 matches at 9 bases. The end of the DNA fits TRBJ2-2 better, so the J call may be wrong. The CDR3 runs 16 residues. Looked up from germline, CDR1 is MNHNS and CDR2 is SASEGT. The CDR3 protein is CASSEETLAGVRELFF. The CDR3 coding sequence is TGTGCCAGCAGTGAGGAAACATTAGCGGGAGTACGGGAGCTGTTTTTT.

The gene calls are TRBV19 and TRBJ2-3; D possibly corresponds to TRBD1 (6 bases). This CDR3 has 14 residues. Trimming left V 5 bases short and J 3 bases short, with 12 bases between. The germline V gene encodes CDR1 LNHDA and CDR2 SQIVND (reference sequence). CDR3 bases: TGTGCCAGTAGTTCACAGGGCGATACAGATACGCAGTATTTT. This codes for CASSSQGDTDTQYF. Using reference TRBV19 and TRBJ2-3 for the parts outside the CDR3, the full variable domain is DGGITQSPKYLFRKEGQNVTLSCEQNLNHDAMYWYRQDPGQGLRLIYYSQIVNDFQKGDIAEGYSVSREKKESFPLTVTSAQKNPTAFYLCASSSQGDTDTQYFGPGTRLTVL.

In this sample, this clonotype is medium-sized. The chain combines TRBV6-1 with TRBJ2-3; D may be TRBD2 (7 bases). Germline V gene data show CDR1 as MNHNS and CDR2 as SASEGT. With 5 bases removed from V and 2 bases from J, the gap between germline ends came to 14 bases. The CDR3 covers 15 residues. CDR3 DNA sequence: TGTGCCAGCAGTCGAAGCGGGGACATCACAGATACGCAGTATTTT. Its protein product is CASSRSGDITDTQYF.

The rearrangement uses TRBV27 and TRBJ2-6, with D possibly TRBD2 on 6 matching bases. The J call may not be correct, given that the DNA end is closer to TRBJ2-7. CDR1 MNHEY and CDR2 SMNVEV come from the germline V gene (reference sequence). The CDR3 has 14 residues. This CDR3 is CASSSAGPLYEQYF. Written as DNA, the CDR3 is TGTGCCAGCAGTTCCGCGGGACCTCTCTACGAGCAGTACTTC.

The chain carries TRBV11-2 and TRBJ2-3; tentative D call: TRBD2 (5 bases). The J call may be faulty, since TRBJ2-7 better matches the DNA end. Germline V gene lookup returns CDR1 SGHAT and CDR2 FQNNGV. The CDR3 runs to 14 residues. The CDR3 spells CASSSTNGTYEQYF. Here the CDR3 DNA reads TGTGCCAGCAGCTCGACTAACGGGACCTACGAGCAGTACTTC.

This clonotype was observed a handful of times. The gene calls are TRBV29-1 and TRBJ2-3; D is uncertain. The CDR3 runs 13 residues. The germline V gene has CDR1 SQVTM and CDR2 ANQGSEA. Trimming pared 3 bases from V and 0 bases from J, leaving 7 bases between. The CDR3 DNA is TGCAGCGTTGATCCAGGCAGCACAGATACGCAGTATTTT. This encodes CSVDPGSTDTQYF.

The chain couples TRBV12-3 or TRBV12-4 to TRBJ2-1; no clear D gene. This CDR3 comprises 12 residues. V lost 2 bases to trimming and J lost 15 bases, with 14 bases between them. The CDR3 DNA follows: TGTGCCAGCAGTTTATTGGACGAGACCCGGTTCTTC. Amino acids: CASSLLDETRFF.